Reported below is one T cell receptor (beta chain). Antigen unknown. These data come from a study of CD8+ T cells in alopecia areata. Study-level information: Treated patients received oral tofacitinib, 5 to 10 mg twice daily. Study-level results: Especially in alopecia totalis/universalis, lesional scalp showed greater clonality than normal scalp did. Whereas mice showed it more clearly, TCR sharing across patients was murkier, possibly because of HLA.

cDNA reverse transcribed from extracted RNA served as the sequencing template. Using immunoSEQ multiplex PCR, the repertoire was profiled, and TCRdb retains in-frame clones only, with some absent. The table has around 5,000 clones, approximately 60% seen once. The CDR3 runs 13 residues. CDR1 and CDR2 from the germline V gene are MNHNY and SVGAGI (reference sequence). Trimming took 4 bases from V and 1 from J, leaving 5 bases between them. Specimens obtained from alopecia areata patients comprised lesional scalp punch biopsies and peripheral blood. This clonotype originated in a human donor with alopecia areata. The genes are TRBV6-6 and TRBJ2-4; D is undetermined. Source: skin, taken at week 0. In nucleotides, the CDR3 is TGTGCCAGCAGTTCATTGGCCAAAAACATTCAGTACTTC. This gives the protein CASSSLAKNIQYF.